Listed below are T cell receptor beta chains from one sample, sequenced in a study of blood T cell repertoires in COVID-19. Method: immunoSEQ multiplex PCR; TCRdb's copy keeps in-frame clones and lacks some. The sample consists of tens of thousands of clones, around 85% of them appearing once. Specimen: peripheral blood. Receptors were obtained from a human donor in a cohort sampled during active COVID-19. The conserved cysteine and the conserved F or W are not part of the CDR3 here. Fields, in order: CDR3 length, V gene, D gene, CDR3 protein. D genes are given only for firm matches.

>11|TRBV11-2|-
ASSLRTSYRQF
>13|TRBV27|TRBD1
ASSPWTGHTGELF
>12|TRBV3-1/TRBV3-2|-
ASSHWTDGNTIY
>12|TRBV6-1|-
ASSEDVRSYEQY
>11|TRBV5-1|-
ASSLGQNEKLF
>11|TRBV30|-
AWSVSENSPLH
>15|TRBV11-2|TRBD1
ASSPSPTGGVRKTQY
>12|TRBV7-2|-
ASSPLTGKYEQY
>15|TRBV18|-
ASSPPDREEGRYEQY
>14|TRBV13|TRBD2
ASSLEAGGGTGELF
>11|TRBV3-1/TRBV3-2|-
ASSQDPNQPQH
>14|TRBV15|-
ATSRAGSSYNSPLH
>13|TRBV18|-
ASSPYGSSTDTQY